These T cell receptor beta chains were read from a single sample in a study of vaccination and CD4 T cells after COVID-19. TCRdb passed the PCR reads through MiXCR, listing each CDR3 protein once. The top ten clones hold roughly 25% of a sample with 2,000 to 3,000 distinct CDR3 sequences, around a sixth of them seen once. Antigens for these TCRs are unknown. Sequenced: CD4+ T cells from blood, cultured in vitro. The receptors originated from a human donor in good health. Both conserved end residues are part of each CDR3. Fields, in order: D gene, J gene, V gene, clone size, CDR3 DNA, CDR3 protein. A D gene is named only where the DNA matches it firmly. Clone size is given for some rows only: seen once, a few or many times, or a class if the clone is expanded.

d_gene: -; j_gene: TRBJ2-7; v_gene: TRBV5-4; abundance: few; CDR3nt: TGTGCCAGCAGCTTGGGAGGGAGGCCCCTCTACGAGCAGTACTTC; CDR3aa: CASSLGGRPLYEQYF
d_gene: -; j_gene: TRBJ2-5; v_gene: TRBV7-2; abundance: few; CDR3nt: TGTGCCAGCAGCTCGCGACTGGGCCTGGGTTGGACCCAGTACTTC; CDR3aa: CASSSRLGLGWTQYF
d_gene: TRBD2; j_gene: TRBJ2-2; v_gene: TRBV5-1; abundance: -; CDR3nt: TGCGCCAGCAGCTCAGCTAGCGGGGGGACCCGGGAGCTGTTTTTT; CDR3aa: CASSSASGGTRELFF
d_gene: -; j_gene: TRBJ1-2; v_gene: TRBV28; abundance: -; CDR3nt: TGTGCCAGCAGGTTACAGGGAAGGGACTATGGCTACACCTTC; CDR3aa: CASRLQGRDYGYTF
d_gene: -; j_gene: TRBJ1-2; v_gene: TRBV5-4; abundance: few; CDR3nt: TGTGCCAGCAGCTTTCAGGGGAGCTATGGCTACACCTTC; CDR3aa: CASSFQGSYGYTF
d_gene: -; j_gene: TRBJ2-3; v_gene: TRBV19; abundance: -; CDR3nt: TGTGCCAGTAGAGAAGGGGCTGGGACGCAGTATTTT; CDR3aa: CASREGAGTQYF
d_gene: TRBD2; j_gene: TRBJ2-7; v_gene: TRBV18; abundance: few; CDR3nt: TGTGCCAGCTCCCGGGCGGGGGGCCCACCCTACGAGCAGTACTTC; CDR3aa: CASSRAGGPPYEQYF
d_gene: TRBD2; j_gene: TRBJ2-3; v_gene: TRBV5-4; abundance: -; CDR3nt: TGTGCCAGCAGTCAGGGACTAGCGGGGGCAGATACGCAGTATTTT; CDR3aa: CASSQGLAGADTQYF
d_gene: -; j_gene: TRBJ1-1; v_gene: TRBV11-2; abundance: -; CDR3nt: TGTGCCAGCAGCCCCAACACTGAAGCTTTCTTT; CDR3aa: CASSPNTEAFF
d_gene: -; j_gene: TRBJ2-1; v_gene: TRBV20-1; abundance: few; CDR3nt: TGCAGTGCTAGCATCGGCCCGGCCTTCGACAATGAGCAGTTCTTC; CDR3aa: CSASIGPAFDNEQFF
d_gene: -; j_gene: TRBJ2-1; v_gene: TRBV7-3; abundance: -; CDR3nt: TGTGCCAGCAGCTTAAGGGGCGGGGTCTCCTCCTCCTACAATGAGCAGTTCTTC; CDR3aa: CASSLRGGVSSSYNEQFF
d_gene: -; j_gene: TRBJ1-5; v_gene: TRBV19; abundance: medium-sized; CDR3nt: TGTGCCAGTAGTATGGTGGACAGCCCCGGAGGAAATCAGCCCCAGCATTTT; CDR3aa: CASSMVDSPGGNQPQHF
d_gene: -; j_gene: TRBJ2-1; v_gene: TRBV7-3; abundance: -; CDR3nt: TGTGCCAGCAGCTTAACGGGGCTACCAGCGCACAATGAGCAGTTCTTC; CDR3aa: CASSLTGLPAHNEQFF
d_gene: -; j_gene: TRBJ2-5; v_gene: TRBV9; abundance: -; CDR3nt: TGTGCCAGCAGCGAGGGGTTGGAGACCCAGTACTTC; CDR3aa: CASSEGLETQYF
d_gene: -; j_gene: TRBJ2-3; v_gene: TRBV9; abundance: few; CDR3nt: TGTGCCAGCAGCGTTCAAACGTACGGGGCAGATACGCAGTATTTT; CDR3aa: CASSVQTYGADTQYF
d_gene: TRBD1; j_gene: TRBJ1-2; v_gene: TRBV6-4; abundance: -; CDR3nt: TGTGCCAGCAGCGCACAGGGGAACTATGGCTACACCTTC; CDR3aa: CASSAQGNYGYTF
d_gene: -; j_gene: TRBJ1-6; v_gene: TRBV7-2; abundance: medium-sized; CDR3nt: TGTGCCAGCAGCTTACTCTACGACATGAGGGAGATCTCACCCCTCCACTTT; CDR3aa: CASSLLYDMREISPLHF
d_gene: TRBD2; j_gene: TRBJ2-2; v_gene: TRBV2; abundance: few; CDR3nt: TGTGCCAGCACCGGGACTACTTTTGGCGGGGAGCTGTTTTTT; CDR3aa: CASTGTTFGGELFF
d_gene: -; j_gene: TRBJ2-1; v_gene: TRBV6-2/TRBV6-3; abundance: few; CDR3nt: TGTGCCAGCGCGGCAGGGACTTACAATGAGCAGTTCTTC; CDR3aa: CASAAGTYNEQFF
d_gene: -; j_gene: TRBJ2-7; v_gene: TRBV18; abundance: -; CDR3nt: TGTGCCAGCTCACCCTTACAGGGAACCTACGAGCAGTACTTC; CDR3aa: CASSPLQGTYEQYF
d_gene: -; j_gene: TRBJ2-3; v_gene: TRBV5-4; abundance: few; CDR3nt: TGTGCCAGCAGACCCACCGGGACTCCCGGTACGCAGTATTTT; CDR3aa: CASRPTGTPGTQYF
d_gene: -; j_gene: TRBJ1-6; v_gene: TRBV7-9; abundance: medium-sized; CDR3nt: TGTGCCAGCAGACCGGACACCGATAATTCACCCCTCCACTTT; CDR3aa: CASRPDTDNSPLHF
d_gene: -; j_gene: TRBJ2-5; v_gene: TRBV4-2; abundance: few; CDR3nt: TGTGCCAGCAGCCAAGCCGGGACAAGGTTAGGAGAGACCCAGTACTTC; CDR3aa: CASSQAGTRLGETQYF
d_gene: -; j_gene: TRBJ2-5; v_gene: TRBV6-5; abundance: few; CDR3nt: TGTGCCAGCAGTTACGGACCCCCCCGGGTCGAGACCCAGTACTTC; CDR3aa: CASSYGPPRVETQYF
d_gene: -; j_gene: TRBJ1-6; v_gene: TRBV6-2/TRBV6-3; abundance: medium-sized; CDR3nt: TGTGCCAGCAGTTACCCTCCCGTTGAACAGATCCTCCACTTT; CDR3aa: CASSYPPVEQILHF
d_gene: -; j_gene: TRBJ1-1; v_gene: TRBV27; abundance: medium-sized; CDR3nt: TGTGCCAGCAGTAAATGGGACGGTGGTACCGCTTTCTTT; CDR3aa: CASSKWDGGTAFF
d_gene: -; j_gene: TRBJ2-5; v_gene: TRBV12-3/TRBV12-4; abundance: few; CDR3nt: TGTGCCAGCAGTTTAACGGGGTATCAAGAGACCCAGTACTTC; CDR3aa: CASSLTGYQETQYF
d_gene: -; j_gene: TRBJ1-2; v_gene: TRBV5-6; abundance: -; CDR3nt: TGTGCCAGCAGGGTCGGGGCAGGCTACTATGGCTACACCTTC; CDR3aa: CASRVGAGYYGYTF
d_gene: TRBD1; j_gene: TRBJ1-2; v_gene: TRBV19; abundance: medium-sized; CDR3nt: TGTGCCAGTAGAGGTGGCAGGGGGCATGGGGGCTACACCTTC; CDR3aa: CASRGGRGHGGYTF
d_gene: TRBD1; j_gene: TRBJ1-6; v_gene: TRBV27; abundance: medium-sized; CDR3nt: TGTGCCAGCAGTTTCCGGGACAGGGGTTATTCACCCCTCCACTTT; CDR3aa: CASSFRDRGYSPLHF
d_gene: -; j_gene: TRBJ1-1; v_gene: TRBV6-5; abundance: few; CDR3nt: TGTGCCAGCAGTTTGGGGGTGGGCAGCCTCAACACTGAAGCTTTCTTT; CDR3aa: CASSLGVGSLNTEAFF
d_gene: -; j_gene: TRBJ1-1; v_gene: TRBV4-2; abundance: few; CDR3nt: TGTGCCAGCAGCACCTACAGGGATGGGAATCTGAACACTGAAGCTTTCTTT; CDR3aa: CASSTYRDGNLNTEAFF
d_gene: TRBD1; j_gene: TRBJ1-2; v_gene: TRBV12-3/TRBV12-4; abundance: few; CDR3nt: TGTGCCAGCAGTCGGGGACAGACAACCTACTATGGCTACACCTTC; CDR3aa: CASSRGQTTYYGYTF
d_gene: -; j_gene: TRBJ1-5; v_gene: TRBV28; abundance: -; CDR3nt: TGTGCCAGCAGTCGGGGTCGTGGGGGCAATCAGCCCCAGCATTTT; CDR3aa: CASSRGRGGNQPQHF
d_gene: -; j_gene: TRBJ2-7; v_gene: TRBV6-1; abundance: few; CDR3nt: TGTGCCAGCCTACTCGATCCAAGCTCCTACGAGCAGTACTTC; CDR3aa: CASLLDPSSYEQYF
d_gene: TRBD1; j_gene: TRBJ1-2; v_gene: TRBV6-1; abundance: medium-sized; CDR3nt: TGTGCCAGCAGTACGGACAGGGGGGTCTATGGCTACACCTTC; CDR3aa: CASSTDRGVYGYTF
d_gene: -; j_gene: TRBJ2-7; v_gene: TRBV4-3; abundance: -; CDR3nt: TGCGCCAGCAGCCAAGGAGTCGGAACAATTGGTTACGAGCAGTACTTC; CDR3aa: CASSQGVGTIGYEQYF
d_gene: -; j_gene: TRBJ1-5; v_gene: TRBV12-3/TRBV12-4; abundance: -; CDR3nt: TGTGCCAGCAGCCTAACGAGGGTAAATCAGCCCCAGCATTTT; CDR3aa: CASSLTRVNQPQHF
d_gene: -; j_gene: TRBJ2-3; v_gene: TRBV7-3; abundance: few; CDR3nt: TGTGCCAGCAGCAGCCTAGGCGGCACAGATACGCAGTATTTT; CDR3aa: CASSSLGGTDTQYF
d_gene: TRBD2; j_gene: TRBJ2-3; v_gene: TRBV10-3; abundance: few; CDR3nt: TGTGCCATCAGGGGGACTAGCGGAAAGAGGAAGGACACAGATACGCAGTATTTT; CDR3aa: CAIRGTSGKRKDTDTQYF
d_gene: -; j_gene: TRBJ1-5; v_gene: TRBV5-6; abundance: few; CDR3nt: TGTGCCAGCAGCTTGTTCGCATATAGCAATCAGCCCCAGCATTTT; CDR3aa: CASSLFAYSNQPQHF
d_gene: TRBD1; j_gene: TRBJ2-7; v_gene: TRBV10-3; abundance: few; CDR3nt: TGTGCCATCAGCCCGGACAGGGCAGCATACGAGCAGTACTTC; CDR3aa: CAISPDRAAYEQYF